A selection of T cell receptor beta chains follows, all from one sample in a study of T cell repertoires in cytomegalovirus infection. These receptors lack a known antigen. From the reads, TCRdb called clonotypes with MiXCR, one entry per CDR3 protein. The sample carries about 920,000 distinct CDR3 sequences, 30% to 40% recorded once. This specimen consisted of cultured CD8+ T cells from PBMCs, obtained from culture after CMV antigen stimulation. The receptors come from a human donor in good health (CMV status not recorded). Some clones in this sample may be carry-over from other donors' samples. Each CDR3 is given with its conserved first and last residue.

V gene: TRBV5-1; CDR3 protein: CASSTTSGAINEQFF
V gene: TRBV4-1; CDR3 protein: CASSQEEQGRVDYGYTF
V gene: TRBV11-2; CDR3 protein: CASSLPRSWETQYF
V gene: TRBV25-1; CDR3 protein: CASSDGKLRINEKLFF
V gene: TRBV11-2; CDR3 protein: CASSSAGTSGYEQYF
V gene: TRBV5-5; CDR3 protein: CASSLERGLGPQHF
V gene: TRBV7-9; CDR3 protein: CASRTGIGEKLFF
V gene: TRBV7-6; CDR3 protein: CASSLSRGAYNEQFF
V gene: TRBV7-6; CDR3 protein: CASIVSGRSEKLFF
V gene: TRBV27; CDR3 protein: CASSLLAGTDQETQYF
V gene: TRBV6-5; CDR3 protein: CASSPGLIPDTQYF
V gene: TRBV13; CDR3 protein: CASSQGVGQYYEQYF
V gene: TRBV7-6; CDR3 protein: CASSLGRTGDNEQFF
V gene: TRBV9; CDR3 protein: CASSVEEGSEQYF
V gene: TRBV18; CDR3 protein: CASSPGTGPGRLPLHF
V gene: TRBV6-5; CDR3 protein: CASSLEPGYSGANVLTF
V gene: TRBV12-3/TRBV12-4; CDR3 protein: CASSLRVQGPYNEQFF
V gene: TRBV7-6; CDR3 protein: CASRGLNEKLFF
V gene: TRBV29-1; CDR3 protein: CSVVSDYEQYF
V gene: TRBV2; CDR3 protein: CASLARNTIYF
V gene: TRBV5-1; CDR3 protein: CASSFKPNTGELFF
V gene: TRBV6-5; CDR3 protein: CASSYLLGGSTDTQYF
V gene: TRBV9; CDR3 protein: CASSVWDGDVISYNEQFF
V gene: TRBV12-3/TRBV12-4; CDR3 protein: CASSLQRDTQYF
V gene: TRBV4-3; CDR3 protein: CASSRGPAGSQHF
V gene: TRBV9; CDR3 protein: CASLNRYGYTF
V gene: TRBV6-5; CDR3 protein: CASSYTDPGLTGNTIYF
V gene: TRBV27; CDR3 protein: CASRPSGQINQPQHF
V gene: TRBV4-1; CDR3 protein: CASSPRLLDTQYF
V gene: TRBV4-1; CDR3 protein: CASRHLVSEAQYNEQFF
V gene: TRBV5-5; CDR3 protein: CASSWTPGSNQPQHF
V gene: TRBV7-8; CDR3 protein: CASSLTTGNEQFF
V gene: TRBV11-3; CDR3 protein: CASSHRQGATEAFF
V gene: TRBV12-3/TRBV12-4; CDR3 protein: CASSTSGGEYNEQFF
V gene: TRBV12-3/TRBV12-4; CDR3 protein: CASRGVVAGGPVADTQYF
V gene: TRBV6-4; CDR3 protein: CASSEVQGNEQFF
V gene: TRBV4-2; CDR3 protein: CASSHLVAGGPTDTQYF
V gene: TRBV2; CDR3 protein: CASGQAINYGYTF
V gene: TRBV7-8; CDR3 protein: CASSSPGGSGGHEQFF
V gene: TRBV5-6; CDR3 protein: CASSLTSGGASEQFF
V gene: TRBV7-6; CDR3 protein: CASSGDLGQGALRSYNEQFF
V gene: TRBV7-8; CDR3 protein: CASSLVRAANEKLFF
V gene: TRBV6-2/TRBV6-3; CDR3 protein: CASSLTGYYGYTF
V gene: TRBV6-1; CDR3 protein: CASAGTGNRETQYF
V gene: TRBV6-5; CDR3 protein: CASSYEDRGWDGYTF